These 3 T cell receptor beta chains were all obtained from the same sample, sequenced in a study of memory CD4+ T cells and cytomegalovirus serostatus. Profiling relied on immunoSEQ multiplex PCR, and the TCRdb table lists in-frame clones only, not all of them. The top ten hold 1.2% of the sample, which has tens of thousands of clones, 60% to 80% seen once. Single viable CD3+CD4+CD8-CD45RO+ cells were sorted as the memory CD4+ T cells. What was sequenced was memory CD4+ T cells from blood. The receptors were sampled from an adult in good health and CMV-seropositive.

The chain carries TRBV4-1 and TRBJ2-1; 10 positions match TRBD2. Trimming took 5 bases from V and 6 from J; bases not matched to a gene: 4. The CDR3 runs 14 residues. CDR1 is MGHRA and CDR2 is YSYEKL in the germline V gene. The CDR3 DNA is TGCGCCAGCAGCGGACTAGCGGCTGTCAATGAGCAGTTCTTC. Protein: CASSGLAAVNEQFF.

The V call is TRBV15, the J call TRBJ1-4, with D perhaps matching TRBD1 (5 bases). Germline values: CDR1 LNHNV, CDR2 YYDKDF (reference sequence). The CDR3 loop spans 17 amino acids. V was clipped by 1 base and J by 8 bases, with 20 bases between them. The CDR3 DNA reads TGTGCCACCAGCAGAGTGGGAGGGGCCCTACAGAGGGAAAAACTGTTTTTT. Translating gives CATSRVGGALQREKLFF.

CDR3 sequence reads: CASSIVVLAGANTGELFF. In DNA, the CDR3 is TGTGCCAGTAGTATAGTGGTACTAGCGGGGGCGAACACCGGGGAGCTGTTTTTT. This chain joins TRBV19 and TRBJ2-2; 11 nucleotides agree with TRBD2. Trimming removed 1 base from V and 0 bases from J; junction bases left unmatched: 4. The CDR3 covers 18 residues. Germline CDR1 LNHDA, CDR2 SQIVND (reference sequence).